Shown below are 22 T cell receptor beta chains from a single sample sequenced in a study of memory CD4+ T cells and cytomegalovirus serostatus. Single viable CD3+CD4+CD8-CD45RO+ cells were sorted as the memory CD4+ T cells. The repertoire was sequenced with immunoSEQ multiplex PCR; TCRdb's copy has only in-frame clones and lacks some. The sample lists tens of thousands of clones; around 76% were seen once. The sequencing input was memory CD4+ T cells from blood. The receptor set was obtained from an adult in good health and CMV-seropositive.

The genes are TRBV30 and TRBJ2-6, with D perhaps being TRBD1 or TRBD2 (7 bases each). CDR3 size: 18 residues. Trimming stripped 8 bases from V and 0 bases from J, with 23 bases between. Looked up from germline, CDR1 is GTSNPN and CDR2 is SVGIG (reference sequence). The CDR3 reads CAGTLGGDSSSGANVLTF. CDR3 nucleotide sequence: TGTGCCGGGACCTTAGGGGGGGACAGCAGCTCTGGGGCCAACGTCCTGACTTTC.

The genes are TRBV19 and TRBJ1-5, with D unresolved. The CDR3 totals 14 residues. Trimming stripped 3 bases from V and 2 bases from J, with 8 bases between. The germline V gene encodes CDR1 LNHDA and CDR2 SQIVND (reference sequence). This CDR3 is CASSIYGGNQPQHF. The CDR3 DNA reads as TGTGCCAGTAGTATTTACGGGGGCAATCAGCCCCAGCATTTT.

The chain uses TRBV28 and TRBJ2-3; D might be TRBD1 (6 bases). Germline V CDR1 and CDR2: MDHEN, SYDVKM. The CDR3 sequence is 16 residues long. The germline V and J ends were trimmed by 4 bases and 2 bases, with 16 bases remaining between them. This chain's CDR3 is CASSSYRVSNTDTQYF. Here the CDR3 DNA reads TGTGCCAGCAGTTCATACAGGGTATCTAACACAGATACGCAGTATTTT.

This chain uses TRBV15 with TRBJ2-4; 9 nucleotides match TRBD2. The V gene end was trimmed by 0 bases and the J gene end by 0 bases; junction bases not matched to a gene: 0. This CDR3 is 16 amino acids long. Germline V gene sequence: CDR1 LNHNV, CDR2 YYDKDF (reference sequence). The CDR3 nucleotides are TGTGCCACCAGCAGAGATAGCGGGGGAGCCAAAAACATTCAGTACTTC. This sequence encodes CATSRDSGGAKNIQYF.

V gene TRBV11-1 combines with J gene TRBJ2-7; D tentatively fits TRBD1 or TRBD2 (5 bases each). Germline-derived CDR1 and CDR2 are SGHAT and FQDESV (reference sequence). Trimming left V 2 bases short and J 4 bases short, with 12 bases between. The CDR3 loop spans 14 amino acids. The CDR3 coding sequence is TGTGCCAGCAGCTTACCGGGGCTGGGGTACGAGCAGTACTTC. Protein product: CASSLPGLGYEQYF. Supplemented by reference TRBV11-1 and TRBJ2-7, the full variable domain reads EAEVAQSPRYKITEKSQAVAFWCDPISGHATLYWYRQILGQGPELLVQFQDESVVDDSQLPKDRFSAERLKGVDSTLKIQPAELGDSAMYLCASSLPGLGYEQYFGPGTRLTVT.

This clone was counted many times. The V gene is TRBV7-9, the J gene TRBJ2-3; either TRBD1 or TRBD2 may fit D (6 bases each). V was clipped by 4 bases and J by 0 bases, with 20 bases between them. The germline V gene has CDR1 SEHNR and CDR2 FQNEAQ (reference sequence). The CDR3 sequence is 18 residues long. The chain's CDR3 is CASSSRRGGLSSTDTQYF. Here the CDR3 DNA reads TGTGCCAGCAGCTCGCGGAGAGGGGGGCTATCAAGCACAGATACGCAGTATTTT.

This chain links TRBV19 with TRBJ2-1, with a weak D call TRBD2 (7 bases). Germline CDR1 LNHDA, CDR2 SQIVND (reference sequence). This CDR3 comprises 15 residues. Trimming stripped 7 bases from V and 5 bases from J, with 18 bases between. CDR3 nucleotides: TGTGCCAGTAACCCACAGGGTGGGGGGGACAATGAGCAGTTCTTC. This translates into CASNPQGGGDNEQFF.

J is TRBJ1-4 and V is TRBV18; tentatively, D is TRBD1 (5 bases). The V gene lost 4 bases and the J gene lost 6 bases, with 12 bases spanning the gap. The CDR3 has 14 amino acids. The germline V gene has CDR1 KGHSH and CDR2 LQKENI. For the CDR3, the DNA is TGTGCCAGCTCACTACGCGAGGGGTATGAAAAACTGTTTTTT. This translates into CASSLREGYEKLFF.

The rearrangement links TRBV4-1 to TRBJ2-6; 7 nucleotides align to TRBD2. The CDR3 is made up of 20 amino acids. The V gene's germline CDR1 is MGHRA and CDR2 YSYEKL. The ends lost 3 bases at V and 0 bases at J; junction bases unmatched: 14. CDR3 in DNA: TGCGCCAGCAGCCAGTCGCACCCGGGACTAATAAGCTCTGGGGCCAACGTCCTGACTTTC. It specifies CASSQSHPGLISSGANVLTF.

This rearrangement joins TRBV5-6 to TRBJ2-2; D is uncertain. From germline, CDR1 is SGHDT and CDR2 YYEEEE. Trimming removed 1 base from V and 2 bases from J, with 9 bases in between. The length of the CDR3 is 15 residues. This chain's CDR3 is CASSLYKENTGELFF. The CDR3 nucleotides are TGTGCCAGCAGCTTGTATAAGGAAAACACCGGGGAGCTGTTTTTT.

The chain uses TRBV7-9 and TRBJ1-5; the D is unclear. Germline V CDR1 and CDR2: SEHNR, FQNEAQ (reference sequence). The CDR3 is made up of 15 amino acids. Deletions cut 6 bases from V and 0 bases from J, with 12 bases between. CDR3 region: CASSSGRISNQPQHF. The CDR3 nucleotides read TGTGCCAGCAGTTCAGGACGGATTAGCAATCAGCCCCAGCATTTT.

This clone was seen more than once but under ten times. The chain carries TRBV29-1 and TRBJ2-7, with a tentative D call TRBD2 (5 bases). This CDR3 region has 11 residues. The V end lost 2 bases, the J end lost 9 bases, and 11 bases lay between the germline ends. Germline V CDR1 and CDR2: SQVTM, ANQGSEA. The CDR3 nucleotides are TGCAGCGTTGAAACGGGAACTCGGCAGTACTTC. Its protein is CSVETGTRQYF.

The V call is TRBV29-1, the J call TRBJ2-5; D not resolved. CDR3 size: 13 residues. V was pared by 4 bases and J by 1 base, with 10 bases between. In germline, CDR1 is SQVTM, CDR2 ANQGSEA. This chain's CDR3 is CSVGKGPQETQYF. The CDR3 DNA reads TGCAGCGTTGGGAAGGGTCCCCAAGAGACCCAGTACTTC.

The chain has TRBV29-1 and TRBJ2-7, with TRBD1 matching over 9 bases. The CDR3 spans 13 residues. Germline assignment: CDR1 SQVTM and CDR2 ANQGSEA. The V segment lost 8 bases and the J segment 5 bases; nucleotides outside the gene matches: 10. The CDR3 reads CSSRTGEFDEQYF. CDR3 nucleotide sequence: TGCAGCTCCAGGACAGGGGAGTTCGACGAGCAGTACTTC.

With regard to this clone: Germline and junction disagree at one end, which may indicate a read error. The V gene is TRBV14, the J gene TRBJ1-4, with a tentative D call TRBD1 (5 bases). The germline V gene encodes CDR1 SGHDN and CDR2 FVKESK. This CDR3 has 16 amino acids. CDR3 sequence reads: CASSQDVGASKEKLFF. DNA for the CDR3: TGTGCCAGCAGCCAAGATGTAGGGGCCTCTAAAGAAAAACTGTTTTTT.

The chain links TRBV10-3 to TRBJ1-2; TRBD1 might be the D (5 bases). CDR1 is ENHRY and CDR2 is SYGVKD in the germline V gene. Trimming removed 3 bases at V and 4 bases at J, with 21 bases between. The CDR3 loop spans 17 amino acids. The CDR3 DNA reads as TGTGCCATCAGTGATCTACATCACACAGGTCCTGGCTATGGCTACACCTTC. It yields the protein CAISDLHHTGPGYGYTF.

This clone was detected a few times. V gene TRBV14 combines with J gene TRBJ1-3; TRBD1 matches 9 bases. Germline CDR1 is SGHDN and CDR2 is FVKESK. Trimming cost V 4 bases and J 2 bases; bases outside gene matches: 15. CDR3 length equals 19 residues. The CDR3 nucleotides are TGTGCCAGCAGCCCTGACAGGGGACAGGGTTACGCGGCTGGAAACACCATATATTTT. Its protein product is CASSPDRGQGYAAGNTIYF.

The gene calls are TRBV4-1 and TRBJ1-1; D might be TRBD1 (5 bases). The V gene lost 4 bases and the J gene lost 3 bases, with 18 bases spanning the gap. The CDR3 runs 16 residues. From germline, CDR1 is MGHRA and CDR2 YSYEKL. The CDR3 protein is CASSPGGSRGYTEAFF. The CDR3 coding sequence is TGCGCCAGCAGCCCCGGTGGGTCAAGGGGTTACACTGAAGCTTTCTTT.

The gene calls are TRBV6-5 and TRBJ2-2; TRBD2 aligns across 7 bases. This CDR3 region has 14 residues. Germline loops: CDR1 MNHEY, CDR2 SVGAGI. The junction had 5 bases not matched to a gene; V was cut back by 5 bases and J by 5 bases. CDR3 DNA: TGTGCCAGCAGTCACCGGGAGGAAACCGGGGAGCTGTTTTTT. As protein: CASSHREETGELFF.

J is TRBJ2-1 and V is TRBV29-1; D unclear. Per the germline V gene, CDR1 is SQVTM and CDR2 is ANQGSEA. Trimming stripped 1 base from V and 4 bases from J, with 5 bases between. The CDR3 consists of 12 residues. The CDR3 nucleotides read TGCAGCGTTGAAGGCTTTTACAATGAGCAGTTCTTC. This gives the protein CSVEGFYNEQFF.

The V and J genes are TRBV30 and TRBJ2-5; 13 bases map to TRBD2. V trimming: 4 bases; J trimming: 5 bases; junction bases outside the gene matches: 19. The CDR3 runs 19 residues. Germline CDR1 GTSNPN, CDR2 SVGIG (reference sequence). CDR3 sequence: CAWKSIITSGRAGSETQYF. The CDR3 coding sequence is TGTGCCTGGAAGAGCATCATTACTAGCGGGAGGGCCGGATCGGAGACCCAGTACTTC.

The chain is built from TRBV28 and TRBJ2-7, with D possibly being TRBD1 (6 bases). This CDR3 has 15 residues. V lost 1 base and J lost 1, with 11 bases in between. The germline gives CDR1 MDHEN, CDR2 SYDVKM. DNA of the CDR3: TGTGCCAGCAGTTTATACCCGGACAGATCCTACGAGCAGTACTTC. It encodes CASSLYPDRSYEQYF.